Sequencing of this T cell receptor beta chain was carried out in a study of blood T cells in healthy people across ages. V lost 5 bases and J lost 3, with 8 bases in between. The V gene's germline CDR1 is MNHEY and CDR2 SVGEGT. The CDR3 consists of 12 residues. Through a sample-barcoded 5' primer and a J-beta primer mix, a second PCR was run for about 7 to 12 cycles. The template-switch adaptor, which had 12 random nucleotides, put a tag on each cDNA molecule. Each CDR3 protein is one row after TCRdb ran MiXCR on the 5' RACE reads. The sample has 540,000 or so distinct CDR3 sequences; around 48% are singletons. General study findings and limits: Considered underestimates were the diversity estimates obtained from one million T cells.

This clonotype was seen a handful of times. Its specificity is not known. Donors were systemically healthy Caucasian individuals from Russia aged about 6 to 90 years. Extraction yielded at least 5.5 micrograms of total RNA per sample. The V gene is TRBV6-2 or TRBV6-3, the J gene TRBJ2-7, with D unresolved. Sequenced: blood. This receptor was obtained from a man aged 80 or over in good health. The DNA of the CDR3 is TGTGCCAGCAGTAACCCAGGCTACGAGCAGTACTTC. It translates to CASSNPGYEQYF.